This is a list of T cell receptor beta chains from one sample in a study of blood T cell repertoires in COVID-19. The data were produced by immunoSEQ multiplex PCR, yet TCRdb's version contains in-frame clones alone and is incomplete. The sample lists under 150,000 clones; under 85% were seen once. The sequenced sample consisted of peripheral blood. Every receptor here comes from a man aged 35-49 years with active or convalescent COVID-19. CDR3s include the opening cysteine and the closing phenylalanine or tryptophan. A D gene is named only where the DNA matches it firmly. The size field is filled for only some rows; it gives once, few, many or a size class.

>NA|TRBD1|TRBV7-2|TRBJ2-3
TGTGCCAGCAGCTTTGACCGGGACAGGGGGACGCAGTATTTT
CASSFDRDRGTQYF
>NA|NA|TRBV6-6|TRBJ1-4
TGTGCCAGCAGTTACGATATGGCAAACCTTAATGAAAAACTGTTTTTT
CASSYDMANLNEKLFF
>NA|TRBD1|TRBV10-1|TRBJ1-3
TGCGCCAGCAGCGAGAACAGGGGCTCTGGAAACACCATATATTTT
CASSENRGSGNTIYF
>NA|TRBD2|TRBV13|TRBJ2-1
TGTGCCAGCAGCCGCACCCGGGAGGGGGGAATGGTATGGGTATCCTACAATGAGCAGTTCTTC
CASSRTREGGMVWVSYNEQFF
>NA|NA|TRBV30|TRBJ2-2
TGTGCCTGGAGTGTAGCGAGGCGCCCCACCGGGGAGCTGTTTTTT
CAWSVARRPTGELFF
>NA|NA|TRBV13|TRBJ1-2
TGTGCCAGCAGCTTTGCAGGGGATGGCTACACCTTC
CASSFAGDGYTF
>NA|NA|TRBV29-1|TRBJ2-3
TGCAGCGCCGAGCGTGGCGGTGATACGCAGTATTTT
CSAERGGDTQYF
>once|NA|TRBV11-2|TRBJ1-2
TGTGCCAGCAGCTTAGGGGGAGGGAGTGATGGCTACACCTTC
CASSLGGGSDGYTF
>NA|TRBD1|TRBV5-8|TRBJ2-5
TGTGCCAGCAGCTACAGGGACAGGGGAGAGACCCAGTACTTC
CASSYRDRGETQYF
>NA|NA|TRBV5-1|TRBJ2-1
TGCGCCAGCAGCTCGGGTGTCAGCTCCTACAATGAGCAGTTCTTC
CASSSGVSSYNEQFF
>NA|NA|TRBV9|TRBJ2-7
TGTGCCAGCAGCGTAGGAGGGCACACCTCCTACGAGCAGTACTTC
CASSVGGHTSYEQYF
>NA|TRBD1|TRBV3-1/TRBV3-2|TRBJ1-4
TGTGCCAGCAGCACCCGGACAGGGTTGAGTGAAAAACTGTTTTTT
CASSTRTGLSEKLFF
>NA|NA|TRBV5-6|TRBJ1-3
TGTGCCAGCAGCCTGCAGGGGTTAGGTGGAAACACCATATATTTT
CASSLQGLGGNTIYF
>once|NA|TRBV6-6|TRBJ1-6
TGTGCCAGCAGTTACCAGGAGGTTAGCTCACCCCTCCACTTT
CASSYQEVSSPLHF
>NA|TRBD2|TRBV30|TRBJ2-7
TGTGCCTGGAGTAGCCAGCGGGGGGCCTACGAGCAGTACTTC
CAWSSQRGAYEQYF
>many|TRBD1|TRBV6-4|TRBJ2-3
TGTGCCAGCAGTGGGACAGGGAGCACAGATACGCAGTATTTT
CASSGTGSTDTQYF
>NA|NA|TRBV4-3|TRBJ2-5
TGCGCCAGCAGCCAACGACAGAAAGAGACCCAGTACTTC
CASSQRQKETQYF
>NA|NA|TRBV7-9|TRBJ1-3
TGTGCCAGCAGCCATTCGACGGGACAAGGAAACACCATATATTTT
CASSHSTGQGNTIYF
>NA|NA|TRBV5-1|TRBJ2-5
TGCGCCAGCAGCTTTGAGGGGGGGCAAGAGACCCAGTACTTC
CASSFEGGQETQYF
>NA|TRBD1|TRBV3-1/TRBV3-2|TRBJ2-1
TGTGCCAGCAGCCAAGATCATGATGTCCCGGGACAGGGGGCGAGTGAGCAGTTCTTC
CASSQDHDVPGQGASEQFF
>NA|NA|TRBV12-3/TRBV12-4|TRBJ2-1
TGTGCCAGCAGCGGACAACAATACAATGAGCAGTTCTTC
CASSGQQYNEQFF
>once|NA|TRBV11-1|TRBJ2-7
TGTGCCAGCAGCCCTAGCGTGGTATACCCTACGCGCGAGCAGTACTTC
CASSPSVVYPTREQYF
>NA|NA|TRBV6-2/TRBV6-3|TRBJ2-5
TGTGCCAGCAGTTACGGAAGATCCCAGGGGGGAGGAGAGACCCAGTACTTC
CASSYGRSQGGGETQYF
>NA|NA|TRBV27|TRBJ1-4
TGTGCCAGCAGTCGCCGGGAAATGGCTGAAAAACTGTTTTTT
CASSRREMAEKLFF
>NA|TRBD1|TRBV18|TRBJ1-4
TGTGCCAGCTCACCGACCGGGACAGGGGTTGAAAAACTGTTTTTT
CASSPTGTGVEKLFF
>NA|TRBD1|TRBV14|TRBJ1-6
TGTGCCAGCAGCCAAACAGGGGATTCACCCCTCCACTTT
CASSQTGDSPLHF
>NA|NA|TRBV11-2|TRBJ1-2
TGTGCCAGCAGCTTAGATGGCAATGGCTACACCTTC
CASSLDGNGYTF
>NA|NA|TRBV25-1|TRBJ1-4
TGTGCCAGCAGTAAAGGGGACATTTCAACTAATGAAAAACTGTTTTTT
CASSKGDISTNEKLFF
>NA|NA|TRBV3-1/TRBV3-2|TRBJ2-7
TGTGCCAGCAGCTCCAGATACGAGCAGTACTTC
CASSSRYEQYF
>NA|TRBD1|TRBV7-2|TRBJ1-3
TGTGCCAGCAGCCTAAAGGGGGCGGGAAACACCATATATTTT
CASSLKGAGNTIYF
>NA|NA|TRBV7-2|TRBJ2-7
TGTGCCAGCAGCTTAGTTATCATGAGGGTCCCCTACGAGCAGTACTTC
CASSLVIMRVPYEQYF
>NA|TRBD1|TRBV5-1|TRBJ2-7
TGCGCCAGCAGAACCTCGACAGGGAACCGAGCTAGCGAGCAGTACTTC
CASRTSTGNRASEQYF
>few|TRBD1|TRBV30|TRBJ1-3
TGTGCCTGGAGTACAGGGGATGGAAACACCATATATTTT
CAWSTGDGNTIYF
>NA|NA|TRBV11-1|TRBJ2-5
TGTGCCAGCAGCTTAGCCCGGTCGGGGGAGACCCAGTACTTC
CASSLARSGETQYF